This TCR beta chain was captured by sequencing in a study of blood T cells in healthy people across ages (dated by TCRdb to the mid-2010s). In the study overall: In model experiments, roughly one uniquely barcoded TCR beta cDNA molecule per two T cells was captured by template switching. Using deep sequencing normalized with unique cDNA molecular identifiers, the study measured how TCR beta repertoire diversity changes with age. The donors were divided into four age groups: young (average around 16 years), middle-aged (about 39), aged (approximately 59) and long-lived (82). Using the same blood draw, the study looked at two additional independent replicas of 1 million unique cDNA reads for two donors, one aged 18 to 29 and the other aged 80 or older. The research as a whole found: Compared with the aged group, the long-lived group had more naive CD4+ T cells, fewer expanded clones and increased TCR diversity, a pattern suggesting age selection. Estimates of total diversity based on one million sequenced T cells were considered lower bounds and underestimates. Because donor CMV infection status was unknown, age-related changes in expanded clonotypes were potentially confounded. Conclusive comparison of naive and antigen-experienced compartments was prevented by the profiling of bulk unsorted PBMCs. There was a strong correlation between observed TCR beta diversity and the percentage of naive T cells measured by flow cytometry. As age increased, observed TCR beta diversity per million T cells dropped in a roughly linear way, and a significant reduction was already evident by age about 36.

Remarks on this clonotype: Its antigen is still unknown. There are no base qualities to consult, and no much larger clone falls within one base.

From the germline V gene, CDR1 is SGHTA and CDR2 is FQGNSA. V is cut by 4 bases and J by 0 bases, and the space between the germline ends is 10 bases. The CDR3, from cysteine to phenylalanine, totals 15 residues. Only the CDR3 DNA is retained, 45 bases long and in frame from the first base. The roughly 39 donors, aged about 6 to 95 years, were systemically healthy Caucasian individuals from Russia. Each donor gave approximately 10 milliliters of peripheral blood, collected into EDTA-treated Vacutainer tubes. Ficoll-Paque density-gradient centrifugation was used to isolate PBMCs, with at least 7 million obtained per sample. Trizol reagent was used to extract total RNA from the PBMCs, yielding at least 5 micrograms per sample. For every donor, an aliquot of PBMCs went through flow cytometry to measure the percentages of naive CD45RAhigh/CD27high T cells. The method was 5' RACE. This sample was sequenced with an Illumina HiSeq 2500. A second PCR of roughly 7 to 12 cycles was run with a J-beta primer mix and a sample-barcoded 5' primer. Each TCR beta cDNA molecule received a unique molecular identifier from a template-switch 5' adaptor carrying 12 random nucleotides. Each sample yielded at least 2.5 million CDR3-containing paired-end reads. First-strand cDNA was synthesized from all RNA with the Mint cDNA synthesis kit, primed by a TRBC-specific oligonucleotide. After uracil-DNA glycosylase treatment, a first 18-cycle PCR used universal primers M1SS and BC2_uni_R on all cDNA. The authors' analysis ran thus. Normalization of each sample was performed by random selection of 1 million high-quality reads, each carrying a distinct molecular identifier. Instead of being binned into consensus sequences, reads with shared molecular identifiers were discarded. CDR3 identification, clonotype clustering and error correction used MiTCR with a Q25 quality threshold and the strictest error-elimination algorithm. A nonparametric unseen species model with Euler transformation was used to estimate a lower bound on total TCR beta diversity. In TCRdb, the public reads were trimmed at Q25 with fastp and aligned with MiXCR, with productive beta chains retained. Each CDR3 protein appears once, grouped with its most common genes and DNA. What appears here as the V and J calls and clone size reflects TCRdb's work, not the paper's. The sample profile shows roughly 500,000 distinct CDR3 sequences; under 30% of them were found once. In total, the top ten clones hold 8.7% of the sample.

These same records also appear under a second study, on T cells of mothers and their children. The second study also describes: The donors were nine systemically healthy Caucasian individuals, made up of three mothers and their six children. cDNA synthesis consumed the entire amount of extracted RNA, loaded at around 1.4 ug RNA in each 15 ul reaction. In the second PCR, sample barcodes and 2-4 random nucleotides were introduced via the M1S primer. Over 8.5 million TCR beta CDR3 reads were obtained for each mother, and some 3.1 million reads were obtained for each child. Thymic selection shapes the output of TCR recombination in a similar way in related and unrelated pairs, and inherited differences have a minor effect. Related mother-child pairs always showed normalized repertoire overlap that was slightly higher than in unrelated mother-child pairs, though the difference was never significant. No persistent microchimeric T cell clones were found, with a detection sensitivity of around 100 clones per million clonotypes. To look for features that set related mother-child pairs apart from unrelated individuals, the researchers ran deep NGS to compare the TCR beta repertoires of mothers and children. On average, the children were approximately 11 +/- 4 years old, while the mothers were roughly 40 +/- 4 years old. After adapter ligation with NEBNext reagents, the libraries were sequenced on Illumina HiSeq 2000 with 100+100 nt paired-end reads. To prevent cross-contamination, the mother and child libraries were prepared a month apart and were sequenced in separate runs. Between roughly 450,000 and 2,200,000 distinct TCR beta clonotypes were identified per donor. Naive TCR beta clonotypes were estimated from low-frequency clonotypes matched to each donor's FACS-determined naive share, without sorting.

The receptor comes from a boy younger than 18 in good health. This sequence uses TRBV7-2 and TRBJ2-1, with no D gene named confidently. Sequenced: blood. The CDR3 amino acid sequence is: CASSYEQSSYNEQFF. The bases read TGTGCCAGCAGCTATGAGCAGAGCTCCTACAATGAGCAGTTCTTC.